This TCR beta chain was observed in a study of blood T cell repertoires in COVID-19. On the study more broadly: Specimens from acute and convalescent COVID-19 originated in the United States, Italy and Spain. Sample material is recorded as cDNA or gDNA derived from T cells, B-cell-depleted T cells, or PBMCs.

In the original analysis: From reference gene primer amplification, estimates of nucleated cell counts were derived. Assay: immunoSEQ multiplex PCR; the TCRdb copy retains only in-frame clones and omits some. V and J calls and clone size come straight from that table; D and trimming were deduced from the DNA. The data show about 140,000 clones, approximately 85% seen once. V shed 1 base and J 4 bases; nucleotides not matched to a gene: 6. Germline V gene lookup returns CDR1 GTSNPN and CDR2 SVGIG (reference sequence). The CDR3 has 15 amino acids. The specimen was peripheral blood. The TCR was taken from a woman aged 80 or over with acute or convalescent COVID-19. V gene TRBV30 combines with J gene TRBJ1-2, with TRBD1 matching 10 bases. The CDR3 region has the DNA TGTGCCTGGAGTGGAGACAGGGGGCCGGCCTATGGCTACACCTTC. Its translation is CAWSGDRGPAYGYTF.